This T cell receptor beta chain was captured in a study of T cell responses to AZD1222 COVID-19 vaccine. Assay: immunoSEQ multiplex PCR; the TCRdb copy retains only in-frame clones and omits some. The data show 70,000 or so clones, with more than 70% seen just once and less than 9.5% held by the top ten. V lost 4 bases, J lost 0 bases, and 11 bases lay in between. The CDR3 consists of 16 residues. Germline values: CDR1 SGHNT, CDR2 YYREEE (reference sequence). The source material was peripheral blood, sampled on day 0 of AZD1222 vaccination. The TCR comes from an adult in good health. The chain combines TRBV5-4 with TRBJ2-6; no clear D gene. The DNA for the CDR3 is TGTGCCAGCAGCGCCACTCCCACCTCTGGGGCCAACGTCCTGACTTTC. Its protein is CASSATPTSGANVLTF.